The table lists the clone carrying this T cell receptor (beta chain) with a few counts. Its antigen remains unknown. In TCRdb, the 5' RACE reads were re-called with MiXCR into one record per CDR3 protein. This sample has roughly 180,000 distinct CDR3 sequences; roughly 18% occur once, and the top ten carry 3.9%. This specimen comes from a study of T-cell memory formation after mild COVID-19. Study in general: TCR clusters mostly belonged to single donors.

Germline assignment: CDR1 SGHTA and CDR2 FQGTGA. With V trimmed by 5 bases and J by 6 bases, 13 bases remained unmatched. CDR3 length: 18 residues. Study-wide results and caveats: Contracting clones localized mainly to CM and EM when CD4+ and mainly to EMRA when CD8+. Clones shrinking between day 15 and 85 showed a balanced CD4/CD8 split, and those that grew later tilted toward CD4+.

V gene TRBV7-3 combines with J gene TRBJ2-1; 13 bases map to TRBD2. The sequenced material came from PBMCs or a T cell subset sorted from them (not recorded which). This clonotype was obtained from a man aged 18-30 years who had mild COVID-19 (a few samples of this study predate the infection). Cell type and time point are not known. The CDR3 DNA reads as TGTGCCAGCAGCCGAACCCCTACTAGCGGGGGGGCCGCCAATGAGCAGTTCTTC. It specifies CASSRTPTSGGAANEQFF.